The entry below describes one T cell receptor beta chain. The antigen it recognizes is unknown. The junction shows a germline mismatch at one end, possibly a read error. In Seattle, one collaborating source enrolled patients while the infection was active and tracked those patients longitudinally over the course of disease. Each collaborating institution followed its own protocols to collect whole blood in K2EDTA tubes. For TCRbeta analysis, collaborators shipped samples as frozen whole blood, isolated PBMCs, or DNA extracted from either of those sample types. TCRbeta CDR3 regions were amplified from genomic DNA by means of the immunoSEQ Assay, a bias-controlled multiplex PCR. Concerning the study's data processing: The number of nucleated cells in each sample was estimated by amplification of reference gene primers within the assay. To quantify the absolute abundance of each unique TCRbeta CDR3 rearrangement, sequence reads were collapsed and filtered. For each sample, productive Simpson clonality was calculated by taking the square root of Simpson's diversity index across productive rearrangements. TCRdb stores this immuneACCESS table with in-frame sequences only. Part of the clones is absent; in the studies checked, under half of the shortfall reflects unresolved V genes, and no reason is known for the rest. Clone size and V and J calls were adopted from that table, with D and trimming inferred from the DNA. Across this sample there are 75,000 to 95,000 clones, with around 78% seen only once. Clones ranked in the top ten supply roughly 36% of the sample.

The sample is drawn from a study of blood T cell repertoires in COVID-19 (TCRdb year 2020). As for the study more broadly: The collaborator samples originated in the United States, Italy and Spain and spanned the acute and convalescent phases of COVID-19. A freely available public database, intended as a resource for researchers studying the immune response to SARS-CoV-2, is where the repertoires were released. Nearly every sample came with metadata listing a de-identified subject ID, COVID-19 status, age in years and sex. The material from the prospective study consisted of cDNA or gDNA derived from T cells, B-cell-depleted T cells, or PBMCs. HLA class I and class II types, where available, came from metadata supplied by the sample provider rather than from assay-based typing. The dataset comprised deeply sampled blood TCRbeta repertoires from subjects exposed to, actively infected with, or recovered from COVID-19. Samples were obtained from the ongoing ImmuneRACE study (first 160 participants) and from 950 to 1,500 subjects provided by 6 global collaborators.

General findings and caveats noted by the study authors: How much clinical and demographic metadata was included differed by source and by participant, and the metadata was provided uncurated.

The sequencing input was peripheral blood. The clonotype was recovered from a man between 60 and 75 years old with COVID-19, enrolled during active disease.

The nucleotides are TGTGCCAGCAGTTACGGCAGGGAGCGGGTCTTT. It specifies CASSYGRERVF. The chain was built from TRBV6-5 and TRBJ1-1, with TRBD1 perhaps the D gene, on 5 matching bases. The CDR3 holds 11 amino acids from the cysteine to the phenylalanine. Solely the CDR3 DNA is kept, with 33 bases framed from the first base. According to the germline V gene, CDR1 reads MNHEY and CDR2 reads SVGAGI.